The 8 T cell receptor beta chains reported below all come from one sample, sequenced in a study of cytomegalovirus exposure and HLA in healthy donors. 13 Jbeta primers and 60 Vbeta primers were used for the PCR. Measured with immunoSEQ multiplex PCR; TCRdb has only the in-frame clones, and not every one. Among fewer than 150,000 clones, roughly 71% were seen once, and the ten largest hold approximately 5.4%. Sequencing used PBMCs. These receptors were obtained from a woman in her 50s in good health and CMV-seropositive.

The genes are TRBV27 and TRBJ2-2, with 9 bases aligning to TRBD1. Germline V gene data show CDR1 as MNHEY and CDR2 as SMNVEV (reference sequence). This CDR3 is built from 13 residues. With 6 bases clipped from V and 10 bases from J, the junction kept 6 bases outside the gene matches. The CDR3 DNA follows: TGTGCCAGCAGGGCCCACAGGGGGCAGGAGCTGTTTTTT. Its translation: CASRAHRGQELFF.

The rearrangement uses TRBV10-3 and TRBJ1-3; D unresolved. Germline values: CDR1 ENHRY, CDR2 SYGVKD. Trimming removed 7 bases from V and 0 bases from J, with 10 bases in between. CDR3 length: 14 amino acids. The CDR3 sequence: CAINAKSSGNTIYF. CDR3 sequence (DNA): TGTGCCATCAACGCCAAGAGCTCTGGAAACACCATATATTTT.

This clone was seen more than once but under ten times. Other nucleotide sequences from this sample produce the same CDR3. V gene TRBV4-1 combines with J gene TRBJ1-1; D perhaps matches TRBD1 (5 bases). The CDR3 contains 15 residues. Per germline, CDR1 MGHRA and CDR2 YSYEKL. V lost 2 bases to trimming and J lost 1 base, with 11 bases between them. This CDR3 is CASSQPRRGNTEAFF. The CDR3 region has the DNA TGCGCCAGCAGCCAACCAAGGAGGGGGAACACTGAAGCTTTCTTT.

In its sample, this clone was seen a few times. This chain connects TRBV5-8 to TRBJ1-6; D unresolved. This CDR3 is 11 amino acids long. In germline, CDR1 is SGHTS, CDR2 YDEGEE. The V and J ends lost 0 bases and 12 bases respectively, with 4 bases between them. CDR3 amino acids: CASSLAGPLHF. DNA for the CDR3: TGTGCCAGCAGCTTGGCGGGACCCCTCCACTTT.

The genes are TRBV10-3 and TRBJ2-5; 13 bases fit TRBD2. The ends lost 2 bases at V and 11 bases at J; junction bases unmatched: 5. CDR1 and CDR2 from the germline V gene are ENHRY and SYGVKD. This CDR3 spans 14 amino acids. CDR3 bases: TGTGCCATCAGTGAGGGACTAGCGGGGGCCCCGCAGTACTTC. Translated: CAISEGLAGAPQYF.

This chain joins TRBV5-4 and TRBJ2-7, with 8 bases aligning to TRBD1. J was trimmed by 3 bases and V by 3 bases; bases with no gene match: 11. Germline lookup yields CDR1 SGHNT and CDR2 YYREEE (reference sequence). This CDR3 has 16 residues. The CDR3 spells CASSSGTGGGGYEQYF. In DNA, the CDR3 is TGTGCCAGCAGCTCCGGAACAGGGGGAGGTGGCTACGAGCAGTACTTC.

This clone came up once. The chain is built from TRBV4-2 and TRBJ1-5; 11 bases line up with TRBD1. Germline CDR1 LGHNA, CDR2 YNFKEQ. The CDR3 loop spans 16 amino acids. V lost 4 bases to trimming and J lost 7 bases; unmatched junction nucleotides: 9. CDR3 coding DNA: TGTGCCAGCAGCCCCCAATGGGACAGGGGGTTCCAGCCCCAGCATTTT. This codes for CASSPQWDRGFQPQHF.

The rearrangement links TRBV7-2 to TRBJ1-1; D gene uncertain. The CDR3 contains 14 residues. Germline V gene sequence: CDR1 SGHTA, CDR2 FQGNSA. The V end was cut by 2 bases, the J end by 6 bases, with 13 bases between. CDR3 loop: CASSLLPGRAEAFF. CDR3 nucleotide sequence: TGTGCCAGCAGCTTATTACCCGGGCGGGCTGAAGCTTTCTTT.